The clone carrying this T cell receptor (beta chain) was counted a single time. As yet, its antigen is unknown. Libraries were prepared by immunoSEQ multiplex PCR; TCRdb keeps only in-frame clonotypes and omits some of them. The table includes more than 3,500 clones, less than 70% detected once. Cells were frozen in aliquots of about 500,000, and one aliquot per fraction was sequenced. The data belong to a study of coeliac disease. Study conclusions and caveats: Control samples showed higher TRB and TRG clonality than intraepithelial and lamina propria samples in active celiac disease. Largely private TRB repertoires meant most sequences were sample-unique.

This TCR was sampled from a human donor with active celiac disease. The sample consisted of intraepithelial lymphocytes from the gut.

CDR3 DNA: TGCGCCAGCAGTGTGCAGTTAGCCAAAAACATTCAGTACTTC. This codes for CASSVQLAKNIQYF. The chain uses TRBV10-2 and TRBJ2-4, with D unclear. CDR3 length: 14 amino acids. Germline CDR1 reads WSHSY; CDR2 reads SAAADI. V was shortened by 4 bases and J by 0 bases, with 7 bases between the two germline ends.